These T cell receptor beta chains were read from a single sample in a study of cytomegalovirus exposure and HLA in healthy donors. Only in-frame clones appear in the TCRdb table, and some are missing; sequencing was by immunoSEQ multiplex PCR. The sample carries approximately 150,000 clones, about three fifths recorded once. Sequenced input: PBMCs. The receptors were sampled from a woman aged 25 to 39 in good health and CMV-seropositive. The CDR3 runs from the conserved cysteine through the conserved F or W. D genes are given only for firm matches. Only some rows state a clone size, as once, few, many or a class for expanded clones.

v_gene: TRBV7-2; abundance: once; j_gene: TRBJ2-1; d_gene: -; CDR3aa: CASSFASAYNEQFF; CDR3nt: TGTGCCAGCAGCTTCGCTTCAGCCTACAATGAGCAGTTCTTC
v_gene: TRBV6-1; abundance: -; j_gene: TRBJ1-2; d_gene: -; CDR3aa: CASSLGGLGGYTF; CDR3nt: TGTGCCAGCAGCCTGGGGGGGTTGGGAGGCTACACCTTC
v_gene: TRBV6-5; abundance: few; j_gene: TRBJ1-4; d_gene: -; CDR3aa: CASSPLGGSFEKLFF; CDR3nt: TGTGCCAGCAGCCCTTTGGGGGGGTCCTTCGAAAAACTGTTTTTT
v_gene: TRBV9; abundance: once; j_gene: TRBJ1-2; d_gene: -; CDR3aa: CASSVGNKNYGYTF; CDR3nt: TGTGCCAGCAGCGTAGGCAACAAGAACTATGGCTACACCTTC
v_gene: TRBV9; abundance: -; j_gene: TRBJ2-1; d_gene: -; CDR3aa: CASSVYAGLYNEQFF; CDR3nt: TGTGCCAGCAGCGTATATGCCGGGTTATACAATGAGCAGTTCTTC
v_gene: TRBV28; abundance: few; j_gene: TRBJ1-2; d_gene: TRBD1; CDR3aa: CASSFRSTGRGGYTF; CDR3nt: TGTGCCAGCAGTTTCCGCTCGACAGGGCGGGGTGGCTACACCTTC
v_gene: TRBV11-1; abundance: few; j_gene: TRBJ1-2; d_gene: -; CDR3aa: CASSLEGAGYTF; CDR3nt: TGTGCCAGCAGCTTAGAAGGGGCCGGCTACACCTTC
v_gene: TRBV18; abundance: -; j_gene: TRBJ2-1; d_gene: -; CDR3aa: CASSESSYNEQFF; CDR3nt: TGTGCCAGCTCGGAGAGCTCCTACAATGAGCAGTTCTTC
v_gene: TRBV7-2; abundance: -; j_gene: TRBJ1-4; d_gene: -; CDR3aa: CASSLVGQGREKLFF; CDR3nt: TGTGCCAGCAGCTTAGTAGGGCAGGGAAGGGAAAAACTGTTTTTT
v_gene: TRBV29-1; abundance: -; j_gene: TRBJ1-1; d_gene: -; CDR3aa: CSVGTLGGTEAFF; CDR3nt: TGCAGCGTTGGGACCCTGGGGGGCACTGAAGCTTTCTTT
v_gene: TRBV19; abundance: -; j_gene: TRBJ2-1; d_gene: TRBD2; CDR3aa: CASSRPTSGSIGNEQFF; CDR3nt: TGTGCCAGTAGTAGGCCCACTAGCGGGAGCATTGGCAATGAGCAGTTCTTC
v_gene: TRBV2; abundance: -; j_gene: TRBJ2-3; d_gene: -; CDR3aa: CASSESADTQYF; CDR3nt: TGTGCCAGCAGTGAATCTGCAGATACGCAGTATTTT
v_gene: TRBV7-8; abundance: -; j_gene: TRBJ2-5; d_gene: TRBD2; CDR3aa: CASNTGTSEETQYF; CDR3nt: TGTGCCAGCAACACCGGGACTAGCGAAGAGACCCAGTACTTC